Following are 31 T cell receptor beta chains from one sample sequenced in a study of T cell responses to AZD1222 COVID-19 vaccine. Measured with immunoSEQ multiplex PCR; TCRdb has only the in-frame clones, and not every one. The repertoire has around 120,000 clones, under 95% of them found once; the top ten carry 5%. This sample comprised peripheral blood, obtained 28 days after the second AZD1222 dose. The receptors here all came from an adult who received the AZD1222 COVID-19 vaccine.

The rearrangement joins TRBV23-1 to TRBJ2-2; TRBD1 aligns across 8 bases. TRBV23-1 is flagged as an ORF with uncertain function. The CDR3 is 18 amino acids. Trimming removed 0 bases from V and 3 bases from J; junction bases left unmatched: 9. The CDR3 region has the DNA TGCGCCAGCAGTCAATCGATCAGGCAGGGGGCCGACACCGGGGAGCTGTTTTTT. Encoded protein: CASSQSIRQGADTGELFF.

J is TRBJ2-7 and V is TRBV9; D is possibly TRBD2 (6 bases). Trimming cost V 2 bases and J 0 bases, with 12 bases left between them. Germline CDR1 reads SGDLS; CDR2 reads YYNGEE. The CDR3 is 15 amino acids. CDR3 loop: CASSVAPGSSYEQYF. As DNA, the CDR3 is TGTGCCAGCAGCGTCGCTCCCGGGAGCTCCTACGAGCAGTACTTC.

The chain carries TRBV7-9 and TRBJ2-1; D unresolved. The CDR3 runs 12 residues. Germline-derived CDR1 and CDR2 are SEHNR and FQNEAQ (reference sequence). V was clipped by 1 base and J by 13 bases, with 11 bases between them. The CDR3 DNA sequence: TGTGCCAGCAGCTTAGGGGCTCTACTACAGTTCTTC. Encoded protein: CASSLGALLQFF.

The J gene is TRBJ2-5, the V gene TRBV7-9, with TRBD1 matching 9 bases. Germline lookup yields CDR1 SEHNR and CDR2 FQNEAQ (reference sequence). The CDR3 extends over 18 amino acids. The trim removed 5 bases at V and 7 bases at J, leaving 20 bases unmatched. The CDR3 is CASSGPGTGPDVLGTQYF. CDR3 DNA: TGTGCCAGCAGCGGTCCCGGGACAGGGCCCGACGTCCTGGGGACCCAGTACTTC.

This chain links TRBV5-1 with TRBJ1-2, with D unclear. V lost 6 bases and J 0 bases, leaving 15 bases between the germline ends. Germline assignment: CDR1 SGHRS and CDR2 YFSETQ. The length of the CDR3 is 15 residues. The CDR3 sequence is CASNRQTGSNYGYTF. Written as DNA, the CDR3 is TGCGCCAGCAACCGCCAAACGGGCTCTAACTATGGCTACACCTTC.

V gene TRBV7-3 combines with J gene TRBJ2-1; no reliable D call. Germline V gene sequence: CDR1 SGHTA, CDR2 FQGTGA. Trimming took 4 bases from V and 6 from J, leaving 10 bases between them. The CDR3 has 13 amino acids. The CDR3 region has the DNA TGTGCCAGCAGCTCTGGACCGCCCAATGAGCAGTTCTTC. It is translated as CASSSGPPNEQFF. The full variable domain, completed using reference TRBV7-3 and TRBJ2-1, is GAGVSQTPSNKVTEKGKYVELRCDPISGHTALYWYRQSLGQGPEFLIYFQGTGAADDSGLPNDRFFAVRPEGSVSTLKIQRTERGDSAVYLCASSSGPPNEQFFGPGTRLTVL.

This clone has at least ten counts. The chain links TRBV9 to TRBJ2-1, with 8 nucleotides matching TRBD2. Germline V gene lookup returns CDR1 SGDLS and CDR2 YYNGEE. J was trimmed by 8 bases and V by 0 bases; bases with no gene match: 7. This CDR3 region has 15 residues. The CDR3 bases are TGTGCCAGCAGCGTAGACGGGAGGGTCGGGGATGAGCAGTTCTTC. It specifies CASSVDGRVGDEQFF.

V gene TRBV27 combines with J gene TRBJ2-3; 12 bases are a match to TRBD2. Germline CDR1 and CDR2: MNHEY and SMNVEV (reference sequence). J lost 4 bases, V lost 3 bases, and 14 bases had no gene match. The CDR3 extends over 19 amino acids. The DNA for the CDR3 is TGTGCCAGCAGTTTTCTCTCGTCGGCTAGCGGGGGGGCTTCAGATACGCAGTATTTT. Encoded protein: CASSFLSSASGGASDTQYF.

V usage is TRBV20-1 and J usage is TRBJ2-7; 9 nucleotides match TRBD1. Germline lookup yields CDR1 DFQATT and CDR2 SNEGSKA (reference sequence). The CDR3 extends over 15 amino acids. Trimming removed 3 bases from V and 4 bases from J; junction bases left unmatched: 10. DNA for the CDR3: TGCAGTGCTAGTTGGTTCCGGGACAGGGCGTACGAGCAGTACTTC. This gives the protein CSASWFRDRAYEQYF.

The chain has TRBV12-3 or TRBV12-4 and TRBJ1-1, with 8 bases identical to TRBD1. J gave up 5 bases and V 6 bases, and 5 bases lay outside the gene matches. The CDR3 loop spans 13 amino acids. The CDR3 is CASSRQGRTEAFF. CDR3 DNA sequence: TGTGCCAGCAGCCGACAGGGGAGAACTGAAGCTTTCTTT.

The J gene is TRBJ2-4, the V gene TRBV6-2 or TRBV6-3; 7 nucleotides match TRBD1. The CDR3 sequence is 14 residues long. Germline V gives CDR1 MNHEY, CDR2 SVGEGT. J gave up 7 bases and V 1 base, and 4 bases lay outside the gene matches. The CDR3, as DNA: TGTGCCAGCAGTTACTACAGGGGAGACAACATTCAGTACTTC. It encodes CASSYYRGDNIQYF.

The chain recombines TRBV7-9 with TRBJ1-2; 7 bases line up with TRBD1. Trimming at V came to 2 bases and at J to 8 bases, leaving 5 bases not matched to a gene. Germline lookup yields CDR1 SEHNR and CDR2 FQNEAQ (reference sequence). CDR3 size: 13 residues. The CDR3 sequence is CASSLTGAVGYTF. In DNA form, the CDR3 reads TGTGCCAGCAGCTTAACAGGGGCGGTGGGCTACACCTTC. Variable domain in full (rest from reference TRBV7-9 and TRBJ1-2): DTGVSQNPRHKITKRGQNVTFRCDPISEHNRLYWYRQTLGQGPEFLTYFQNEAQLEKSRLLSDRFSAERPKGSFSTLEIQRTEQGDSAMYLCASSLTGAVGYTFGSGTRLTVV.

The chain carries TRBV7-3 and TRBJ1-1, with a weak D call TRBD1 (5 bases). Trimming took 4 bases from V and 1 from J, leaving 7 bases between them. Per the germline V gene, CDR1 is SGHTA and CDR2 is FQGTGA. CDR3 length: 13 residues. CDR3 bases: TGTGCCAGCAGCTCACAGGAGAACACTGAAGCTTTCTTT. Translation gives CASSSQENTEAFF.

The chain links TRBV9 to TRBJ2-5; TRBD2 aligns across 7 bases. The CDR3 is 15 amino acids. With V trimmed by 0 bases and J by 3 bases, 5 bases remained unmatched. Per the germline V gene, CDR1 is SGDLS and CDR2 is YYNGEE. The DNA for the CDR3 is TGTGCCAGCAGCGTAGCCAGCGGGGTGGAAGAGACCCAGTACTTC. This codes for CASSVASGVEETQYF.

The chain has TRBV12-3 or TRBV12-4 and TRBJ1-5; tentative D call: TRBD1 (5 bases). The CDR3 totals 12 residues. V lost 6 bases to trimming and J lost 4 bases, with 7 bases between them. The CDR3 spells CASRRQNQPQHF. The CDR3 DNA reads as TGTGCCAGCAGGCGACAGAATCAGCCCCAGCATTTT.

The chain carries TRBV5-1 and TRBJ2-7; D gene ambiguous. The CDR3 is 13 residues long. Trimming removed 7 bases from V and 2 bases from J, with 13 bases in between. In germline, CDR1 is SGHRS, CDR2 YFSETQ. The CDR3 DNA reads TGCGCCAGCCTATCCACAGAAACCTACGAGCAGTACTTC. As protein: CASLSTETYEQYF. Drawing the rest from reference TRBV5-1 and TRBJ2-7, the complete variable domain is KAGVTQTPRYLIKTRGQQVTLSCSPISGHRSVSWYQQTPGQGLQFLFEYFSETQRNKGNFPGRFSGRQFSNSRSEMNVSTLELGDSALYLCASLSTETYEQYFGPGTRLTVT.

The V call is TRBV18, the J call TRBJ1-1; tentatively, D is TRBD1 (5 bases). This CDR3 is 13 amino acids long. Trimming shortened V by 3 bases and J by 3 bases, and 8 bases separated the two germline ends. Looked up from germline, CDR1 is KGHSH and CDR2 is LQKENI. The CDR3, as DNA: TGTGCCAGCTCACCGTCGGGGGACACTGAAGCTTTCTTT. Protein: CASSPSGDTEAFF. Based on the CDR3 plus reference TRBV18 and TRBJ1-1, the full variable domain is NAGVMQNPRHLVRRRGQEARLRCSPMKGHSHVYWYRQLPEEGLKFMVYLQKENIIDESGMPKERFSAEFPKEGPSILRIQQVVRGDSAAYFCASSPSGDTEAFFGQGTRLTVV.

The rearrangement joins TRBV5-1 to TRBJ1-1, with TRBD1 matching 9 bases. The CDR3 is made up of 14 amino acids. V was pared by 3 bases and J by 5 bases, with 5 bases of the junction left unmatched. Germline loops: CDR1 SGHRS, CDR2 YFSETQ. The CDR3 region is CASSWTGAGTEAFF. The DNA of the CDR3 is TGCGCCAGCAGCTGGACAGGGGCGGGTACTGAAGCTTTCTTT.

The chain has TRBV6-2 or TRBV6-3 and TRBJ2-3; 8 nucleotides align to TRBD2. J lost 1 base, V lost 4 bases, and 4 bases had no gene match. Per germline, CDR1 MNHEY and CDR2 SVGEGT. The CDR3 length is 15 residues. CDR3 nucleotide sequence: TGTGCCAGCAGTTCTGGGCGGGAGGGCACAGATACGCAGTATTTT. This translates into CASSSGREGTDTQYF.

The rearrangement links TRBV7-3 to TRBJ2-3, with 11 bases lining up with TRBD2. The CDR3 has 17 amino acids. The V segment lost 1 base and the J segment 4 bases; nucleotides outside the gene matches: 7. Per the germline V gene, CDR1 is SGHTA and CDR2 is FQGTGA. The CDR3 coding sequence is TGTGCCAGCAGCTTAATGCTAGCGGGAGGTGTAGCAGATACGCAGTATTTT. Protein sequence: CASSLMLAGGVADTQYF.

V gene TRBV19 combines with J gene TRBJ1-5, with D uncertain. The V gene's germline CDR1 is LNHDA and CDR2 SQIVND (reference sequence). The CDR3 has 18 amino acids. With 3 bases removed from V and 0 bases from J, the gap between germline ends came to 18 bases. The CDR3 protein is CASSMEPGRLYSNQPQHF. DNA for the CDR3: TGTGCCAGTAGTATGGAACCGGGTAGACTTTATAGCAATCAGCCCCAGCATTTT.

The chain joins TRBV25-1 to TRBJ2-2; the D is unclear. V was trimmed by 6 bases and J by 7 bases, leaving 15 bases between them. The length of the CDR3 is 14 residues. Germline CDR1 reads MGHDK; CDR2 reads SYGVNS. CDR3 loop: CASSNTVGYGELFF. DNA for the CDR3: TGTGCCAGCAGCAATACTGTGGGGTACGGGGAGCTGTTTTTT. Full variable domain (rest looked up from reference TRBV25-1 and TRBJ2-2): EADIYQTPRYLVIGTGKKITLECSQTMGHDKMYWYQQDPGMELHLIHYSYGVNSTEKGDLSSESTVSRIRTEHFPLTLESARPSHTSQYLCASSNTVGYGELFFGEGSRLTVL.

The DNA for the CDR3 is TGTGCCATTAGAACAGGGGAAGCCGGGGAGCTGTTTTTT. Translation: CAIRTGEAGELFF. The rearrangement joins TRBV6-5 to TRBJ2-2; 7 bases are a match to TRBD1. The CDR3 extends over 13 amino acids. The germline V gene encodes CDR1 MNHEY and CDR2 SVGAGI. Germline trimming cut 10 bases from V and 6 bases from J; bases unmatched to any gene: 8.

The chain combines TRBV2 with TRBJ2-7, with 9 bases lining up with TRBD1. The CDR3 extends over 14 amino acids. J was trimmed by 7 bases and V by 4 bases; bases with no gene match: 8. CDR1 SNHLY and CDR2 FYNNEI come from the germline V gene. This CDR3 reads CASSAGQGTGEQYF. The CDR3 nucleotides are TGTGCCAGCAGTGCAGGACAGGGGACGGGGGAGCAGTACTTC.

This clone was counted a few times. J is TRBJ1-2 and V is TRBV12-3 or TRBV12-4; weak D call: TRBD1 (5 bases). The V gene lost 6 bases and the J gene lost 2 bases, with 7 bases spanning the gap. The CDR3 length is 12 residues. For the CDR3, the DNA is TGTGCCAGCAGGGGACTGAACTATGGCTACACCTTC. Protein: CASRGLNYGYTF.

CDR3 sequence reads: CASTTPPSGYTF. As DNA, the CDR3 is TGTGCCAGCACCACCCCACCCTCGGGCTACACCTTC. V and J are TRBV12-3 or TRBV12-4 and TRBJ1-2; D not resolved. The ends were cut back, 7 bases at V and 8 bases at J, with 14 bases in the middle. CDR3 length: 12 residues.

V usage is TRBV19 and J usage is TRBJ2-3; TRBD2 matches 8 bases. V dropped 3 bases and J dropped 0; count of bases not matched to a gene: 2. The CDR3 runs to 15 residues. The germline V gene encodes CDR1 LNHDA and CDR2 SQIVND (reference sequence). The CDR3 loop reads CASSIGGGSTDTQYF. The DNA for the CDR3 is TGTGCCAGTAGTATCGGCGGGGGGAGCACAGATACGCAGTATTTT.

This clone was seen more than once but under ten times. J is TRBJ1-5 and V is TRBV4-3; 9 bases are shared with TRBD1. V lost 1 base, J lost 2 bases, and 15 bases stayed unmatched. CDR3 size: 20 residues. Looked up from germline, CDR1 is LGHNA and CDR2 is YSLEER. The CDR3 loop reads CASSQGVGQGTLSGNQPQHF. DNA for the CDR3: TGCGCCAGCAGCCAAGGGGTCGGACAGGGGACCCTGTCGGGCAATCAGCCCCAGCATTTT.

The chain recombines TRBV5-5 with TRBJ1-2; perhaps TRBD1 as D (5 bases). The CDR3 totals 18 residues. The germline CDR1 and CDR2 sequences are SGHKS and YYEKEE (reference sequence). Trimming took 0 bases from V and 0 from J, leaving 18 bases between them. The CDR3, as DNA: TGTGCCAGCAGCTTGGCCGGGGGTACGGGGTTCACTAACTATGGCTACACCTTC. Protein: CASSLAGGTGFTNYGYTF.

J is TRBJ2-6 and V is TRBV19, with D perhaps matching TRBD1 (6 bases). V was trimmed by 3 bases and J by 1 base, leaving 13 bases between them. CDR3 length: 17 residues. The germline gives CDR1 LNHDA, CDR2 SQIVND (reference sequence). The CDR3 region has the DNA TGTGCCAGTAGTATGGCGACAGGAAAATCTGGGGCCAACGTCCTGACTTTC. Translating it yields CASSMATGKSGANVLTF. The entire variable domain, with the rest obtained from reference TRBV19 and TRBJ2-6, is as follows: DGGITQSPKYLFRKEGQNVTLSCEQNLNHDAMYWYRQDPGQGLRLIYYSQIVNDFQKGDIAEGYSVSREKKESFPLTVTSAQKNPTAFYLCASSMATGKSGANVLTFGAGSRLTVL.

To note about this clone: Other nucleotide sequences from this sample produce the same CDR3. CDR3 DNA sequence: TGTGCCAGCACAGGCTCCACAGATACGCAGTATTTT. Protein: CASTGSTDTQYF. The chain carries TRBV6-5 and TRBJ2-3, with D unresolved. V shed 7 bases and J shed 2 bases, with 7 bases lying between them. This CDR3 is 12 amino acids long. From germline, CDR1 is MNHEY and CDR2 SVGAGI.